This T cell receptor beta chain emerged from a study of blood T cells in healthy people across ages (dated by TCRdb to 2014 to 2015). The study in broad terms: In model experiments, roughly one uniquely barcoded TCR beta cDNA molecule per two T cells was captured by template switching. To track age-related changes in TCR beta repertoire diversity, the study relied on deep sequencing normalized with unique cDNA molecular identifiers. Donors were grouped into four age groups: young (average roughly 17 years), middle-aged (39), aged (62) and long-lived (around 82). The study analyzed two additional independent replicas of 1 million unique cDNA reads from the same blood draw for two donors, one aged 18 to 29 and one aged 80 or older.

Comments on this clonotype: Its target antigen remains unknown. No base qualities exist here, and no much larger clone lies one base off it.

Library preparation was by 5' RACE. The reads were generated on an Illumina HiSeq 2500. A second PCR of about 6 to 11 cycles was performed with a sample-barcoded 5' primer and a J-beta primer mix. A unique molecular identifier was introduced onto each TCR beta cDNA molecule by a template-switch 5' adaptor carrying 12 random nucleotides. Each sample yielded at least 3 million CDR3-containing paired-end reads. All of the RNA was converted into first-strand cDNA using the Mint cDNA synthesis kit, with a TRBC-specific oligonucleotide serving as the primer. Following uracil-DNA glycosylase treatment, all cDNA underwent a first 18-cycle PCR with the universal primers M1SS and BC2_uni_R. For the original study's pipeline: Normalization of each sample was performed by random selection of 1 million high-quality reads, each carrying a distinct molecular identifier. Instead of being binned into consensus sequences, reads that shared molecular identifiers were thrown out. MiTCR, run with a Q25 quality threshold and the strictest error-elimination algorithm, handled CDR3 identification, clonotype clustering and error correction. A nonparametric unseen species model with Euler transformation was used to estimate a lower bound on total TCR beta diversity. TCRdb reran the public reads through fastp at Q25 and MiXCR, keeping productive beta chains. Duplicate CDR3 protein sequences are folded into a single record with the most common DNA and genes. TCRdb, not the authors, supplied the V and J calls. For this sample the table gives some 800,000 distinct CDR3 sequences, of which approximately 25% were detected only once. The ten most abundant clones make up under 4.5% of the sample.

The donors were about 40 Caucasian individuals from Russia, aged roughly 6 to 95 years, who were systemically healthy. Each donor gave 9.5 to 10 milliliters of peripheral blood, drawn into EDTA-treated Vacutainer tubes. Ficoll-Paque density-gradient centrifugation was used to isolate PBMCs, with at least 7 million per sample. Trizol reagent was used to extract total RNA from PBMCs, with at least 6 micrograms per sample. Naive CD45RAhigh/CD27high T cell percentages were measured by flow cytometry on a PBMC aliquot from every donor. Points the paper makes about the study in general: Bulk unsorted PBMC profiling prevented conclusive comparison of naive and antigen-experienced compartments. A strong correlation was found between observed TCR beta diversity and the percentage of naive T cells measured by flow cytometry. Estimates of total diversity based on one million sequenced T cells were regarded as lower bounds and as underestimates. Compared with the aged group, the long-lived group had more naive CD4+ T cells, fewer expanded clones and increased TCR diversity, suggesting age selection. Observed TCR beta diversity per million T cells fell roughly linearly with age, and a significant reduction was already apparent by age around 44. The CMV infection status of donors was not known, potentially confounding age-related changes in expanded clonotypes.

CDR1 is given as MDHEN and CDR2 as SYDVKM, both from the germline V gene. The CDR3, from cysteine to phenylalanine, totals 12 residues. Of the read, only the CDR3 DNA is kept; its 36 bases are in frame from base 1. At the junction V is shortened by 8 bases and J by 7 bases, with 12 bases in between. These data are also associated with another study on T cells of mothers and their children. As described in the second report: Nine systemically healthy Caucasian individuals served as donors, namely three mothers together with their six children. cDNA synthesis used all of the extracted RNA, with approximately 1.4 ug of RNA in each 15 ul reaction. In the second PCR, sample barcodes and 2-4 random nucleotides were introduced via the M1S primer. Over 8 million TCR beta CDR3 reads came from each mother, compared with approximately 3.1 million reads from each child. Thymic selection shapes the output of TCR recombination in a similar way in related and unrelated pairs, and inherited differences have a minor effect. Normalized repertoire overlap in related mother-child pairs was always slightly higher than in unrelated mother-child pairs, but the difference was never significant. With a sensitivity of approximately 100 clones per million clonotypes, no persistent microchimeric T cell clones were detected. Deep NGS was used in the study to compare the TCR beta repertoires of mothers and children and to look for features that separate related mother-child pairs from unrelated individuals. The mean age was roughly 40 +/- 4 years for the mothers and about 10 +/- 4 years for the children. After adapter ligation with NEBNext reagents, the libraries were sequenced on Illumina HiSeq 2000 with 100+100 nt paired-end reads. To prevent cross-contamination, the mother and child libraries were prepared one month apart and sequenced in separate runs. Each donor had between roughly 450,000 and 2,300,000 distinct TCR beta clonotypes identified. Naive TCR beta clonotypes were estimated from low-frequency clonotypes matched to each donor's FACS-determined naive share, without sorting.

This receptor was identified in a boy between 5 and 17 years old in good health. The sequence links TRBV28 to TRBJ1-5; no D gene call is confident. The sample was blood. At the DNA level, the sequence is TGTGCCAGCGTGAGTAGTATCCAGCCCCAGCATTTT. Its coded protein is CASVSSIQPQHF.